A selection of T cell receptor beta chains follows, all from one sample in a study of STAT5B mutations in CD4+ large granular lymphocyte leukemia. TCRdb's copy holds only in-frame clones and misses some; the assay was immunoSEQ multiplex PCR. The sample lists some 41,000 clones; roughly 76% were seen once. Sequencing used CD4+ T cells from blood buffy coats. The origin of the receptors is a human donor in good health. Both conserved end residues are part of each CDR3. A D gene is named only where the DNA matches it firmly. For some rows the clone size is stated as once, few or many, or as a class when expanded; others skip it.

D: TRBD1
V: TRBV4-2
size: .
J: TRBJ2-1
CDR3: CASSQGPGQDSYNEQFF
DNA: TGTGCCAGCAGCCAAGGTCCGGGACAGGACTCCTACAATGAGCAGTTCTTC

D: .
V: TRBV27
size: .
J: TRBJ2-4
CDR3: CASSLRIEGGRQYF
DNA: TGTGCCAGCAGTTTAAGGATAGAGGGGGGTCGTCAGTACTTC

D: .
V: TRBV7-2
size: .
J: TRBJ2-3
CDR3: CASSSSRADTQYF
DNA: TGTGCCAGCAGCTCTTCGCGGGCAGATACGCAGTATTTT

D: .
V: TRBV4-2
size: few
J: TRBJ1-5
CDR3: CASSQDLAGSGQPQHF
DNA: TGTGCCAGCAGCCAAGATTTGGCAGGGAGTGGACAGCCCCAGCATTTT

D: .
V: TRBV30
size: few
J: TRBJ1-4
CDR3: CAWSIQQGANEKLFF
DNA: TGTGCCTGGAGCATTCAACAGGGTGCTAATGAAAAACTGTTTTTT

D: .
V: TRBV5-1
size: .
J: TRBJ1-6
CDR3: CASSSAGTSSPLHF
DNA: TGCGCCAGCAGCTCCGCAGGGACGAGTTCACCCCTCCACTTT

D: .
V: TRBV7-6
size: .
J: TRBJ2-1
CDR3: CASSLAVPYNEQFF
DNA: TGTGCCAGCAGCTTAGCGGTACCCTACAATGAGCAGTTCTTC

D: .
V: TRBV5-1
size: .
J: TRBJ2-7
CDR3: CASSAAYEQYF
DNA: TGCGCCAGCAGCGCGGCCTACGAGCAGTACTTC

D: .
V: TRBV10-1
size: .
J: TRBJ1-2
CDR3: CAIPEVGGYTF
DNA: TGCGCCATACCGGAGGTTGGGGGCTACACCTTC

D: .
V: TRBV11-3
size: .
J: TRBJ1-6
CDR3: CASSLSGSYNSPLHF
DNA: TGTGCCAGCAGCTTATCCGGCTCCTATAATTCACCCCTCCACTTT

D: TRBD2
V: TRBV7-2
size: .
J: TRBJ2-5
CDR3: CASSLLAGTQETQYF
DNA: TGTGCCAGCAGCCTACTAGCGGGGACACAAGAGACCCAGTACTTC

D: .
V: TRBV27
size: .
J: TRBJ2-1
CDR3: CASSSPGLGGRTSYNEQFF
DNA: TGTGCCAGCAGTTCCCCCGGACTAGGGGGAAGAACCTCCTACAATGAGCAGTTCTTC

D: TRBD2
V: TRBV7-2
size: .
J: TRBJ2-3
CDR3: CASSLGGSVRTDTQYF
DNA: TGTGCCAGCAGCTTAGGCGGGAGTGTCCGCACAGATACGCAGTATTTT

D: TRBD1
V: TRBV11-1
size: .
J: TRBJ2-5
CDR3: CASSPGTGFETQYF
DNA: TGTGCCAGCAGCCCGGGGACAGGATTTGAGACCCAGTACTTC

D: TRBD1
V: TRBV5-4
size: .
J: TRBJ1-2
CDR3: CASSLLDRGTLGYTF
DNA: TGTGCCAGCAGCTTACTAGACAGGGGGACCTTGGGCTACACCTTC

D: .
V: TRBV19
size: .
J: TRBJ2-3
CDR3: CASTTLGLDTQYF
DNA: TGTGCCAGTACCACCCTAGGTTTAGATACGCAGTATTTT

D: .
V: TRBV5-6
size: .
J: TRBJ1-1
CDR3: CASSLSWLDTEAFF
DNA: TGTGCCAGCAGCTTGTCATGGCTTGACACTGAAGCTTTCTTT

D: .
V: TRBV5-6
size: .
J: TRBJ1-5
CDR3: CASSLEGLRALRTHQPQHF
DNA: TGTGCCAGCAGCTTGGAGGGGTTAAGGGCCCTTAGAACCCATCAGCCCCAGCATTTT

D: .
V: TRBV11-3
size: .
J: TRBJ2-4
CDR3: CASSLSHGLLAKNIQYF
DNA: TGTGCCAGCAGCTTGTCGCATGGACTTCTAGCCAAAAACATTCAGTACTTC

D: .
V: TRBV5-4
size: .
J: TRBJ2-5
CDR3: CASSLGGWQETQYF
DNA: TGTGCCAGCAGCCTAGGGGGGTGGCAAGAGACCCAGTACTTC

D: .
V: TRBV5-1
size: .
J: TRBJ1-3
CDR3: CASSLDTYSGNTIYF
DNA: TGCGCCAGCAGCTTGGACACGTACTCTGGAAACACCATATATTTT

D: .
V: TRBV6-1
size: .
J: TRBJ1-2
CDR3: CASSGGYGYTF
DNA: TGTGCCAGCAGCGGAGGTTATGGCTACACCTTC

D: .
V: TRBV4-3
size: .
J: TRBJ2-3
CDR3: CASSQEVGNTQYF
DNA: TGCGCCAGCAGCCAAGAGGTGGGCAATACGCAGTATTTT

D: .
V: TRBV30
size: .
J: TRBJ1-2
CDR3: CAWNIAAVYGYTF
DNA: TGTGCCTGGAATATCGCCGCGGTTTATGGCTACACCTTC

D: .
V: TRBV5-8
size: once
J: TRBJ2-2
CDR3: CASSYGSTNTGELFF
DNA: TGTGCCAGCAGCTACGGGTCTACGAACACCGGGGAGCTGTTTTTT

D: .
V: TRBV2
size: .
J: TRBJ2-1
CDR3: CASRGGREQFF
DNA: TGTGCCAGCAGGGGGGGCCGTGAGCAGTTCTTC

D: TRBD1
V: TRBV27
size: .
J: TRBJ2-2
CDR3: CASSFGTGLAGELFF
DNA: TGTGCCAGCAGTTTCGGGACAGGGTTAGCCGGGGAGCTGTTTTTT

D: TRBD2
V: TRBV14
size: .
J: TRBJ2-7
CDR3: CASSLSAGFSYEQYF
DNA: TGTGCCAGCAGCCTTTCAGCGGGGTTCTCCTACGAGCAGTACTTC

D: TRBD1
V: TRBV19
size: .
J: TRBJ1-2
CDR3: CASSIDGQGARYGYTF
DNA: TGTGCCAGTAGTATAGACGGACAGGGGGCTCGCTATGGCTACACCTTC

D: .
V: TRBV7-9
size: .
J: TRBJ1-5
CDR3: CASSDGQGPYQPQHF
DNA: TGTGCCAGCAGCGACGGGCAGGGCCCCTATCAGCCCCAGCATTTT

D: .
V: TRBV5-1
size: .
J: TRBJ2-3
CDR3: CASSLGGGVTDTQYF
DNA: TGCGCCAGCAGCTTGGGAGGAGGGGTCACAGATACGCAGTATTTT

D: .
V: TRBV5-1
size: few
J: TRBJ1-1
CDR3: CASSLFSNTEAFF
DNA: TGCGCCAGCAGCTTGTTCTCGAACACTGAAGCTTTCTTT

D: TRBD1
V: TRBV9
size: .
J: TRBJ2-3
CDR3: CASSPQGDPTDTQYF
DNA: TGTGCCAGCAGCCCTCAGGGGGACCCCACAGATACGCAGTATTTT

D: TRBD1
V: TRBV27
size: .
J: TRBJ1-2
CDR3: CASSEGASSNYGYTF
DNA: TGTGCCAGCAGTGAGGGGGCAAGTTCTAACTATGGCTACACCTTC

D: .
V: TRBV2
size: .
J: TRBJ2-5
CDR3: CASRGGLAAMETQYF
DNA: TGTGCCAGCAGAGGGGGACTGGCGGCGATGGAGACCCAGTACTTC

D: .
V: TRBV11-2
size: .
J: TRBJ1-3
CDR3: CASSLAGNTIYF
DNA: TGTGCCAGCAGCTTAGCTGGAAACACCATATATTTT

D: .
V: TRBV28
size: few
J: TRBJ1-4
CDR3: CASSLSGVGTNEKLFF
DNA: TGTGCCAGCAGTTTATCCGGGGTCGGAACTAATGAAAAACTGTTTTTT

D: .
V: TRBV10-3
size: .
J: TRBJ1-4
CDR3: CAISEVLGREKLFF
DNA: TGTGCCATCAGTGAAGTCTTGGGGCGCGAAAAACTGTTTTTT

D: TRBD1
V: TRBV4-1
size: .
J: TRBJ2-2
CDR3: CASSQGQSTGELFF
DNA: TGCGCCAGCAGCCAGGGACAGAGCACCGGGGAGCTGTTTTTT

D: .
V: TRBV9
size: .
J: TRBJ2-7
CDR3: CASSVAPVGPSYEQYF
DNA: TGTGCCAGCAGCGTAGCCCCAGTGGGACCCTCCTACGAGCAGTACTTC

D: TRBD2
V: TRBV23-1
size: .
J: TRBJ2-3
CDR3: CASSQSSGGPSTDTQYF
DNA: TGCGCCAGCAGTCAATCCAGCGGGGGGCCAAGCACAGATACGCAGTATTTT

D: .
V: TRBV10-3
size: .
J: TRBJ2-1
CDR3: CAISESSANEQFF
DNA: TGTGCCATCAGTGAATCTAGCGCGAATGAGCAGTTCTTC

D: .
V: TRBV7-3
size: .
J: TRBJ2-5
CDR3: CASSFGGAETQYF
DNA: TGTGCCAGCAGCTTTGGGGGCGCCGAGACCCAGTACTTC

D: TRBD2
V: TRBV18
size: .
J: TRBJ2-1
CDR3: CASSTPPGLAGERNEQFF
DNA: TGTGCCAGCTCAACCCCTCCGGGACTAGCGGGGGAGCGAAATGAGCAGTTCTTC

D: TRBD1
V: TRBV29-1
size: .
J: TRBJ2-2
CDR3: CSATRQGLGNTGELFF
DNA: TGCAGCGCAACCCGACAGGGTTTGGGGAACACCGGGGAGCTGTTTTTT

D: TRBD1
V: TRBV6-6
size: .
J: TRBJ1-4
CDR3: CASSYPGQDNEKLFF
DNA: TGTGCCAGCAGTTACCCGGGACAGGATAATGAAAAACTGTTTTTT

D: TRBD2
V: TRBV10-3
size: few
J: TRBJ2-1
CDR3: CAIMSSGNEQFF
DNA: TGTGCCATCATGAGTAGCGGGAATGAGCAGTTCTTC

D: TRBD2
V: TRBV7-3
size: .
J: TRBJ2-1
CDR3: CASSSSGSAYNEQFF
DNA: TGTGCCAGCAGCTCGAGCGGGAGCGCCTACAATGAGCAGTTCTTC

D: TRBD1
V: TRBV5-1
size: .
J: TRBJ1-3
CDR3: CASSSGTGTGVGGNTIYF
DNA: TGCGCCAGCAGCTCCGGGACAGGGACGGGAGTAGGAGGAAACACCATATATTTT

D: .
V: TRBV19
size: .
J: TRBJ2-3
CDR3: CASSPDSGDTQYF
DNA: TGTGCCAGTAGTCCGGACAGTGGAGATACGCAGTATTTT

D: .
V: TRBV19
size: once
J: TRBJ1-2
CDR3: CASSPRPDRYGYTF
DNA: TGTGCCAGTAGTCCCCGCCCCGACAGGTATGGCTACACCTTC

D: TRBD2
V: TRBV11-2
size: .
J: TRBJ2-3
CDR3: CASSLPWGTSGADTQYF
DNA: TGTGCCAGCAGCTTACCTTGGGGAACTAGCGGAGCAGATACGCAGTATTTT

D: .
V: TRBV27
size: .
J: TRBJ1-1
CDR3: CASSLQGNTEAFF
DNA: TGTGCCAGCAGCCTTCAGGGAAACACTGAAGCTTTCTTT